The 26 T cell receptor beta chains reported below all come from one sample, sequenced in a study of cytomegalovirus exposure and HLA in healthy donors. Profiling relied on immunoSEQ multiplex PCR, and the TCRdb table lists in-frame clones only, not all of them. Among about 200,000 clones, 80% to 90% were seen once, and the ten largest hold about an eighth. The sample comprised PBMCs. These receptors originate from a woman aged 25 to 39 in good health and CMV-seropositive.

The table lists this clone with a few counts. The chain employs TRBV18 and TRBJ1-5, with D possibly TRBD1 on 6 matching bases. Between the trimmed V and J ends, which lost 2 bases and 5 bases, there was a span of 7 bases. This CDR3 contains 13 residues. Germline CDR1 reads KGHSH; CDR2 reads LQKENI. Here the CDR3 DNA reads TGTGCCAGCTCACCAGGGGGCCATCAGCCCCAGCATTTT. Translated, it gives CASSPGGHQPQHF.

This chain joins TRBV6-5 and TRBJ2-3; maybe TRBD1 (6 bases). Per the germline V gene, CDR1 is MNHEY and CDR2 is SVGAGI. This CDR3 has 14 residues. Trimming removed 6 bases from V and 1 base from J, with 11 bases in between. The CDR3 region has the DNA TGTGCCAGCAGACAGGGAAGGGGCACAGATACGCAGTATTTT. Protein sequence: CASRQGRGTDTQYF.

At least ten counts were recorded for this clone. The V gene is TRBV7-2, the J gene TRBJ2-2, with D perhaps TRBD2 (5 bases). Trimming took 4 bases from V and 4 from J, leaving 13 bases between them. CDR3 size: 15 residues. Per the germline V gene, CDR1 is SGHTA and CDR2 is FQGNSA. CDR3 region: CASSSTRAVTGELFF. Written as DNA, the CDR3 is TGTGCCAGCAGCTCAACTAGGGCGGTCACCGGGGAGCTGTTTTTT.

CDR3 region: CASSLGGYEKLFF. In nucleotides, the CDR3 is TGTGCCAGCAGTTTAGGAGGTTATGAAAAACTGTTTTTT. The rearrangement uses TRBV28 and TRBJ1-4; D ambiguous. Germline V gene data show CDR1 as MDHEN and CDR2 as SYDVKM. This CDR3 contains 13 residues. V lost 2 bases and J 6 bases, leaving 7 bases between the germline ends.

The chain links TRBV29-1 to TRBJ2-2, with D possibly TRBD2 on 6 matching bases. The CDR3 sequence is 11 residues long. With 7 bases removed from V and 6 bases from J, the gap between germline ends came to 9 bases. Germline assignment: CDR1 SQVTM and CDR2 ANQGSEA. The CDR3 DNA follows: TGCAGCGGAGCGGGCCCCGGGGAGCTGTTTTTT. It is translated as CSGAGPGELFF.

A word on this clone: Other nucleotide sequences from this sample produce the same CDR3. J is TRBJ2-3 and V is TRBV6-1; 12 nucleotides match TRBD2. V lost 0 bases to trimming and J lost 3 bases; unmatched junction nucleotides: 1. From germline, CDR1 is MNHNS and CDR2 SASEGT. This CDR3 comprises 16 residues. CDR3 residues: CASSEALAGGTDTQYF. Here the CDR3 DNA reads TGTGCCAGCAGTGAAGCACTAGCGGGAGGTACAGATACGCAGTATTTT.

This chain links TRBV2 with TRBJ2-5; maybe TRBD1 (6 bases). Germline V lookup: CDR1 SNHLY, CDR2 FYNNEI. This CDR3 comprises 13 residues. Deletions cut 3 bases from V and 1 base from J, with 6 bases between. In DNA, the CDR3 is TGTGCCAGCAGTGAGGACAGCCAAGAGACCCAGTACTTC. Translation: CASSEDSQETQYF.

The V call is TRBV5-8, the J call TRBJ2-2; 10 bases agree with TRBD2. Germline assignment: CDR1 SGHTS and CDR2 YDEGEE. V was pared by 4 bases and J by 1 base, with 7 bases of the junction left unmatched. CDR3 length: 17 residues. The CDR3 here is CASSAQWTSGNTGELFF. The CDR3 region has the DNA TGTGCCAGCAGCGCCCAGTGGACTAGCGGGAACACCGGGGAGCTGTTTTTT.

CDR3 protein: CASCGAIHFNEQFF. CDR3 in DNA: TGTGCCAGCTGCGGGGCCATCCATTTCAATGAGCAGTTCTTC. The chain combines TRBV2 with TRBJ2-1, with D possibly matching TRBD2 (6 bases). There are 14 residues in the CDR3. V lost 8 bases and J lost 6, with 17 bases in between. Germline values: CDR1 SNHLY, CDR2 FYNNEI.

The genes are TRBV29-1 and TRBJ2-3; D unclear. The CDR3 totals 13 residues. V was cut by 4 bases and J by 2 bases, with 10 bases left in between. CDR1 is SQVTM, CDR2 ANQGSEA, per germline. CDR3 loop: CSVVGGYTDTQYF. The CDR3 region has the DNA TGCAGCGTTGTTGGCGGATACACAGATACGCAGTATTTT.

The V and J genes are TRBV2 and TRBJ1-1; 8 bases map to TRBD1. The CDR3 totals 15 residues. Germline CDR1 is SNHLY and CDR2 is FYNNEI. J lost 12 bases, V lost 3 bases, and 15 bases had no gene match. The CDR3 sequence is CASSDQGRGRFMPFF. In DNA, the CDR3 is TGTGCCAGCAGTGATCAGGGCAGGGGGCGCTTTATGCCTTTCTTT.

The V call is TRBV6-1, the J call TRBJ2-3; 8 positions agree with TRBD2. Germline values: CDR1 MNHNS, CDR2 SASEGT. This CDR3 region has 14 residues. With V trimmed by 6 bases and J by 4 bases, 6 bases remained unmatched. CDR3 region: CASRTGGHSDTQYF. For the CDR3, the DNA is TGTGCCAGCAGGACGGGAGGGCACTCAGATACGCAGTATTTT.

Worth noting for this clone: Within the sample, other DNA sequences also encode this same CDR3. The chain employs TRBV6-5 and TRBJ1-1, with TRBD1 matching over 7 bases. CDR3 length: 15 amino acids. The germline CDR1 and CDR2 sequences are MNHEY and SVGAGI. The V gene end was trimmed by 4 bases and the J gene end by 0 bases; junction bases not matched to a gene: 5. The CDR3 loop reads CASSSLDRMNTEAFF. The CDR3 bases are TGTGCCAGCAGTTCCCTGGACAGGATGAACACTGAAGCTTTCTTT.

The chain joins TRBV5-4 to TRBJ2-7; no firm D call. V lost 0 bases and J lost 2, with 9 bases in between. The germline gives CDR1 SGHNT, CDR2 YYREEE (reference sequence). The CDR3 is 14 amino acids. The CDR3 coding sequence is TGTGCCAGCAGCTTGGACAGAAATCCCTACGAGCAGTACTTC. This codes for CASSLDRNPYEQYF.

This chain links TRBV2 with TRBJ2-1, with D perhaps TRBD1 (6 bases). The V end was cut by 5 bases, the J end by 6 bases, with 11 bases between. Germline V gene lookup returns CDR1 SNHLY and CDR2 FYNNEI. The CDR3 is made up of 13 amino acids. The CDR3 DNA reads TGTGCCAGCAGTCGTCAGGGGCTCAATGAGCAGTTCTTC. This codes for CASSRQGLNEQFF.

Of note for this clone: The germline gene is not matched at one end of the junction; a read error may be the cause. This sequence joins TRBV10-3 and TRBJ2-1; 10 bases agree with TRBD2. The germline CDR1 and CDR2 sequences are ENHRY and SYGVKD. The CDR3 extends over 16 amino acids. The CDR3 region has the DNA TGTGCCAGCAGTTATGATGTACTAGCGGGATACAATGAGCAGTTCTTC. Its translation is CASSYDVLAGYNEQFF.

This chain links TRBV6-1 with TRBJ1-5, with 8 nucleotides matching TRBD1. The germline V gene encodes CDR1 MNHNS and CDR2 SASEGT. The junction had 7 bases not matched to a gene; V was cut back by 5 bases and J by 7 bases. CDR3 length: 14 residues. For the CDR3, the DNA is TGTGCCAGCAGTACGGGACAGGTTGGCCAGCCCCAGCATTTT. Translation gives CASSTGQVGQPQHF.

The V call is TRBV5-6, the J call TRBJ2-7; TRBD1 matches 10 bases. Germline CDR1 and CDR2: SGHDT and YYEEEE. J was trimmed by 0 bases and V by 4 bases; bases with no gene match: 10. The CDR3 extends over 17 amino acids. The chain's CDR3 is CASSVPGQGTSSYEQYF. The CDR3 DNA is TGTGCCAGCAGCGTCCCGGGACAGGGGACAAGCTCCTACGAGCAGTACTTC.

V gene TRBV6-5 combines with J gene TRBJ1-3, with D maybe TRBD1 (5 bases). The CDR3 sequence is 15 residues long. Germline V lookup: CDR1 MNHEY, CDR2 SVGAGI. V lost 6 bases and J lost 0, with 12 bases in between. The CDR3 spells CASSPDGGSGNTIYF. CDR3 nucleotide sequence: TGTGCCAGCAGCCCGGACGGGGGCTCTGGAAACACCATATATTTT.

The V and J genes are TRBV15 and TRBJ2-4; a weak D match, TRBD2 (5 bases). V lost 1 base to trimming and J lost 7 bases, with 17 bases between them. The CDR3 runs 16 residues. From germline, CDR1 is LNHNV and CDR2 YYDKDF (reference sequence). This CDR3 is CATSRGQLGGMNIQYF. The CDR3 nucleotides are TGTGCCACCAGCAGAGGACAATTAGGAGGTATGAACATTCAGTACTTC.

The V and J genes are TRBV29-1 and TRBJ2-1; TRBD2 might be the D (5 bases). V lost 7 bases to trimming and J lost 8 bases, with 15 bases between them. From germline, CDR1 is SQVTM and CDR2 ANQGSEA. This CDR3 has 12 amino acids. The CDR3 region is CSDCTSSDEQFF. CDR3 nucleotides: TGCAGCGACTGCACTAGTAGCGATGAGCAGTTCTTC.

The chain joins TRBV10-1 to TRBJ2-1, with 7 nucleotides matching TRBD2. Losses at the gene ends were 3 bases for V and 7 bases for J; bases not matched to a gene: 9. The CDR3 has 15 amino acids. Germline CDR1 is WNHNN and CDR2 is SYGVQD (reference sequence). CDR3 region: CASSDSAGRVNEQFF. As DNA, the CDR3 is TGCGCCAGCAGTGACTCAGCGGGGAGGGTTAATGAGCAGTTCTTC.

The rearrangement joins TRBV27 to TRBJ1-1; tentatively, D is TRBD1 (5 bases). The germline V gene encodes CDR1 MNHEY and CDR2 SMNVEV (reference sequence). The CDR3 runs to 15 residues. The ends were cut back, 7 bases at V and 2 bases at J, with 17 bases in the middle. CDR3 nucleotide sequence: TGTGCCAGCACGCCCTCCCCTCAGGGAAACACTGAAGCTTTCTTT. Amino acids: CASTPSPQGNTEAFF.

The J gene is TRBJ1-5, the V gene TRBV6-5; TRBD1 aligns across 7 bases. The CDR3 is made up of 15 amino acids. The V gene end was trimmed by 4 bases and the J gene end by 2 bases; junction bases not matched to a gene: 5. Germline CDR1 reads MNHEY; CDR2 reads SVGAGI. CDR3 bases: TGTGCCAGCAGTTCTCTAGGGGGCGGCAATCAGCCCCAGCATTTT. It yields the protein CASSSLGGGNQPQHF.

V is TRBV7-9 and J is TRBJ2-3; 8 nucleotides agree with TRBD1. V gave up 5 bases and J gave up 1 base; unmatched junction bases: 11. Germline CDR1 SEHNR, CDR2 FQNEAQ (reference sequence). This CDR3 contains 17 residues. CDR3: CASSPRTGNEGTDTQYF. CDR3 DNA: TGTGCCAGCAGCCCTCGGACAGGGAATGAGGGCACAGATACGCAGTATTTT.

The V gene is TRBV2, the J gene TRBJ2-1; 11 bases map to TRBD2. There are 17 residues in the CDR3. Germline V gives CDR1 SNHLY, CDR2 FYNNEI. The junction had 8 bases not matched to a gene; V was cut back by 7 bases and J by 0 bases. The CDR3 DNA sequence: TGTGCCAGCACCGGACTAGCGGGCAAGAGCTCCTACAATGAGCAGTTCTTC. Amino acids: CASTGLAGKSSYNEQFF.